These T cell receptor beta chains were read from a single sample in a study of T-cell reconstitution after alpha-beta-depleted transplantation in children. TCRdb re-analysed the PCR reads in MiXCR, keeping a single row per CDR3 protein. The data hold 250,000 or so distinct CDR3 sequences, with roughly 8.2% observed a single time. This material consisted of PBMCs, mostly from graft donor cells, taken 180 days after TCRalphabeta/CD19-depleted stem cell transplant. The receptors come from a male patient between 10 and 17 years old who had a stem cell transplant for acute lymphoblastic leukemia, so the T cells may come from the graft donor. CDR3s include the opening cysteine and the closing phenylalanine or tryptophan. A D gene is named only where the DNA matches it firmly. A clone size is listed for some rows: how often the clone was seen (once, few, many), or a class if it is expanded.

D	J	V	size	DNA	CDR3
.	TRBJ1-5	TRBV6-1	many	TGTGCCAGCAGTGAAGCGCGCGGACATAGCAATCAGCCCCAGCATTTT	CASSEARGHSNQPQHF
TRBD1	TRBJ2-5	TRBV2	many	TGTGCCAGCAGTGCCCGGACAGGTCCCCAAGAGACCCAGTACTTC	CASSARTGPQETQYF
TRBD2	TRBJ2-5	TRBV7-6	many	TGTGCCAGCAGCTCCTATAGACTAGCCGTGTACTTC	CASSSYRLAVYF
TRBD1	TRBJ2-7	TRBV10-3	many	TGTGCCATCAGTCAGGGGGCGGGCGAGCAGTACTTC	CAISQGAGEQYF
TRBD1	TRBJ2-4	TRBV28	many	TGTGCCAGCAGTTACAGGGGATTAGCCAAAAACATTCAGTACTTC	CASSYRGLAKNIQYF
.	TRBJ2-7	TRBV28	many	TGTGCCAGCAGTTTGGGCGGGACGGTGGGTTTTTACGAGCAGTACTTC	CASSLGGTVGFYEQYF
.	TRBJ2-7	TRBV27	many	TGTGCCAGCAGTTTAGGGGAGTTCTACGAGCAGTACTTC	CASSLGEFYEQYF
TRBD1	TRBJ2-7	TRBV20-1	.	TGCAGTGCTAGAAAAACAGGGGGACCCACCTACGAGCAGTACTTC	CSARKTGGPTYEQYF
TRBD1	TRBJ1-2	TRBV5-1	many	TGCGCCAGCAGCTTGCGGACAGGGGTGGTAGCTAACTATGGCTACACCTTC	CASSLRTGVVANYGYTF
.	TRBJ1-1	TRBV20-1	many	TGCAGTGCTACAGAGGTGACTGAAGCTTTCTTT	CSATEVTEAFF
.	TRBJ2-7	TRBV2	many	TGTGCCACCAGCCCTGGGAAGGGCTACGAGCAGTACTTC	CATSPGKGYEQYF
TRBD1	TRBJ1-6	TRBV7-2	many	TGTGCCAGCAGCGGTCGACAGGGACGATCTAATTCACCCCTCCACTTT	CASSGRQGRSNSPLHF
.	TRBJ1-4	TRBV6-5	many	TGTGCCAGCAGTTCACCAGCAACTAATGAAAAACTGTTTTTT	CASSSPATNEKLFF
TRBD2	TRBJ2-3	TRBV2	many	TGTGCCAGCAGCCTAATAGCGGGGATTACAGATACGCAGTATTTT	CASSLIAGITDTQYF
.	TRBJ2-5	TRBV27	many	TGTGCCAGCAGTTATAGGAGGCGCGGGGACCAAGAGACCCAGTACTTC	CASSYRRRGDQETQYF
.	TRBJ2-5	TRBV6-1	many	TGTGCCAGCAGTGAAAGGGCAGTCCTATCGAGGACCCAGTACTTC	CASSERAVLSRTQYF
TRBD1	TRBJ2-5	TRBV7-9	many	TGTGCCAGCAGCTATCGGACAGGGGAAGAGACCCAGTACTTC	CASSYRTGEETQYF
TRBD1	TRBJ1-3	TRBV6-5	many	TGTGCCAGCAGTTACCAGAACAGGGGAGGAAACACCATATATTTT	CASSYQNRGGNTIYF
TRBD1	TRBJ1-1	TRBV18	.	TGTGCCAGCTCACCACCCAGGACAGGGGGAATTTCGGCTTTCTTT	CASSPPRTGGISAFF
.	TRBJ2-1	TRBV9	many	TGTGCCAGCAGCGTAGAAGCCCCCTACAATGAGCAGTTCTTC	CASSVEAPYNEQFF
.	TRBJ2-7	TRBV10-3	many	TGTGCCATCACTGAGGGGAAAAGCTCCTACGAGCAGTACTTC	CAITEGKSSYEQYF
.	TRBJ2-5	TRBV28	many	TGTGCCAGCAGCCTCATGGGGGGACGGCAAGAGACCCAGTACTTC	CASSLMGGRQETQYF
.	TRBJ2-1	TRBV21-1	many	TGTGCCAGCAGCAAAGTGACGAGCGGGGTCTTCTATGAGCAGTTCTTC	CASSKVTSGVFYEQFF
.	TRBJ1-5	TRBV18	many	TGTGCCAGCTCTCCCTACAGTCGGGCGAGCAATCAGCCCCAGCATTTT	CASSPYSRASNQPQHF
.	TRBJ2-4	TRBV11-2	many	TGTGCCAGCAGCCCTTCTGCCGGGCCCAAAAACATTCAGTACTTC	CASSPSAGPKNIQYF
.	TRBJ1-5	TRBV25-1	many	TGTGCCAGCAGCAGGGGAGGGAACAATCAGCCCCAGCATTTT	CASSRGGNNQPQHF
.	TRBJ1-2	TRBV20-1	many	TGCAGTGCTAGAGATCTCGTCCCGTATGGCTACACCTTC	CSARDLVPYGYTF
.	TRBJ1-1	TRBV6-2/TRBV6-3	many	TGTGCCAGCAGAACTTATGGTGGGAGTGGGGACACTGAAGCTTTCTTT	CASRTYGGSGDTEAFF
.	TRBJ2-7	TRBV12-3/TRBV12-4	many	TGTGCCAGCAGTCCCTGGGCCTCCGAGCAGTACTTC	CASSPWASEQYF
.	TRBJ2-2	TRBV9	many	TGTGCCAGCAGCGTAGGGGGAGCCACCGGGGAGCTGTTTTTT	CASSVGGATGELFF
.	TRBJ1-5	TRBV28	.	TGTGCCAGCAGTTTATATGACCCCGACATCGGGCATCAGCCCCAGCATTTT	CASSLYDPDIGHQPQHF
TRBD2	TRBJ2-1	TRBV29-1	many	TGCAGCGTTGAGCTGAGCGGGAAGGGGACCTACAATGAGCAGTTCTTC	CSVELSGKGTYNEQFF
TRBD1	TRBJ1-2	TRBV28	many	TGTGCCAGCGCCAAAAGGACAGGGCACGGCTACACCTTC	CASAKRTGHGYTF
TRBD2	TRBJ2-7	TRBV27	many	TGTGCCAGCAGTTTATCCCCACCATGGGGTAGCGGGAACCTATACGAGCAGTACTTC	CASSLSPPWGSGNLYEQYF
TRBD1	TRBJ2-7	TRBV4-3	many	TGCGCCAGCAGCCAAGATGGACAGGGGATTTACGAGCAGTACTTC	CASSQDGQGIYEQYF
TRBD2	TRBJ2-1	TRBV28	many	TGTGCCAGCAGTTTTGGCGGGAGCGTTTACAATGAGCAGTTCTTC	CASSFGGSVYNEQFF
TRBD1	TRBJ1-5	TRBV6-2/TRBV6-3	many	TGTGCCAGAGGGACAGGGGAGCTAAATCAGCCCCAGCATTTT	CARGTGELNQPQHF
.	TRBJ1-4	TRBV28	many	TGTGCCAGCTGGAGGGAAAAACTGTTTTTT	CASWREKLFF
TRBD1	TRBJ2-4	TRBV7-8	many	TGTGCCAGCAGCTTAGGCCCAGGGGGCAGGGGAAACATTCAGTACTTC	CASSLGPGGRGNIQYF
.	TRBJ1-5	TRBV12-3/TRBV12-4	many	TGTGCCAGCAGTCAGGGCCCTTTTAGCAATCAGCCCCAGCATTTT	CASSQGPFSNQPQHF
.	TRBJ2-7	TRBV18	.	TGTGCCAGCTCACGCCAAGGTTCCCTCTCCTACGAGCAGTACTTC	CASSRQGSLSYEQYF
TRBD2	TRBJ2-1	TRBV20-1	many	TGCAGTGCTAGAAAGGGACTAGCGGGACCTTACAATGAGCAGTTCTTC	CSARKGLAGPYNEQFF
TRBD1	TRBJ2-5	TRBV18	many	TGTGCCAGCTCACCCCCGGGACAGGGGAGAGAGACCCAGTACTTC	CASSPPGQGRETQYF
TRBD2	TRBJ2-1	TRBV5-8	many	TGTGCCAGCAGCTTGGCCCTAGCGGGAGGGCCGCGGTTCTTC	CASSLALAGGPRFF